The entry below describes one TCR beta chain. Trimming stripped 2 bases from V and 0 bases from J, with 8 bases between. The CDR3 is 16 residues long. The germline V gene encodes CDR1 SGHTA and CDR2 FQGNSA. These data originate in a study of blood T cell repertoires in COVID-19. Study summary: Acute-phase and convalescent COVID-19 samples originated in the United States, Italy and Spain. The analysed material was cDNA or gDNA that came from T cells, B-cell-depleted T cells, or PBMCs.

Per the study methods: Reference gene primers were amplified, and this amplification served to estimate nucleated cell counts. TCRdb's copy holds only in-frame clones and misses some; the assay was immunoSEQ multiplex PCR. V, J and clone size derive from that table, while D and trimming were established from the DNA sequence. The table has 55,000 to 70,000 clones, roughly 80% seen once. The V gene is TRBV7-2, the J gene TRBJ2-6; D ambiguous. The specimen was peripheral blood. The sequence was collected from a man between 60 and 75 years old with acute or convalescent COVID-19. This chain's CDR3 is CASSLSFSSGANVLTF. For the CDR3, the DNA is TGTGCCAGCAGCTTATCTTTCTCCTCTGGGGCCAACGTCCTGACTTTC.